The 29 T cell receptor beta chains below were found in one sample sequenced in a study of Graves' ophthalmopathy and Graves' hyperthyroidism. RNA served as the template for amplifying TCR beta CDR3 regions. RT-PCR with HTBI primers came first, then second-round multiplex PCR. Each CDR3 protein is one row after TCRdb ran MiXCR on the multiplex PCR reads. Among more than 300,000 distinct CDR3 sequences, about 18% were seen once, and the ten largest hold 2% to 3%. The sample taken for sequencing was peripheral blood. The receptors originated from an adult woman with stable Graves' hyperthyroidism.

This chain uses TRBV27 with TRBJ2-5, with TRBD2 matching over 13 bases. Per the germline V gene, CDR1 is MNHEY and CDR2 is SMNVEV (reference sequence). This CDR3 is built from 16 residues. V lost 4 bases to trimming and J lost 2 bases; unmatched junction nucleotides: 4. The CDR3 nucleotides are TGTGCCAGCAGTTCGGGACTAGCGGGAAAACAAGAGACCCAGTACTTC. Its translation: CASSSGLAGKQETQYF.

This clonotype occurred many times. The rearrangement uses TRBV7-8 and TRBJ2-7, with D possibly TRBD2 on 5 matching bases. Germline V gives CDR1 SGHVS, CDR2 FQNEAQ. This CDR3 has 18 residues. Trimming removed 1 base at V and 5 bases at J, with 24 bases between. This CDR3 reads CASSLELPGSLLTDEQYF. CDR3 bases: TGTGCCAGCAGCTTAGAATTGCCGGGATCCCTTCTTACTGACGAGCAGTACTTC.

The chain's CDR3 is CASRTGARELFF. As DNA, the CDR3 is TGTGCCAGCCGTACAGGGGCCCGGGAGCTGTTTTTT. This chain uses TRBV6-1 with TRBJ2-2; 7 bases map to TRBD1. With V trimmed by 8 bases and J by 9 bases, 6 bases remained unmatched. The CDR3 covers 12 residues. Germline lookup yields CDR1 MNHNS and CDR2 SASEGT.

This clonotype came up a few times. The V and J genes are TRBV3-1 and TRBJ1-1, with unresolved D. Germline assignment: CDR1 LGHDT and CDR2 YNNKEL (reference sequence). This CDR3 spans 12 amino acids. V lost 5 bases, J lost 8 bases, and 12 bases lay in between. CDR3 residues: CASSFGGVEAFF. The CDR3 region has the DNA TGTGCCAGCAGCTTCGGTGGGGTAGAAGCTTTCTTT.

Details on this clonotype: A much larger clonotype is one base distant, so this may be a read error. CDR3 residues: CASSRTGGFQESQYF. The DNA of the CDR3 is TGTGCCAGCAGTAGGACAGGGGGCTTCCAAGAGTCCCAGTACTTC. This chain connects TRBV12-3 or TRBV12-4 to TRBJ2-5; 11 bases match TRBD1. The CDR3 length is 15 residues.

This CDR3 is CASSEFRAGEGQPQHF. DNA of the CDR3: TGTGCCAGCAGTGAATTTAGGGCAGGGGAAGGGCAGCCCCAGCATTTT. The chain recombines TRBV6-1 with TRBJ1-5, with D perhaps TRBD1 (6 bases). The V gene's germline CDR1 is MNHNS and CDR2 SASEGT. V lost 2 bases, J lost 7 bases, and 18 bases lay in between. CDR3 size: 16 residues.

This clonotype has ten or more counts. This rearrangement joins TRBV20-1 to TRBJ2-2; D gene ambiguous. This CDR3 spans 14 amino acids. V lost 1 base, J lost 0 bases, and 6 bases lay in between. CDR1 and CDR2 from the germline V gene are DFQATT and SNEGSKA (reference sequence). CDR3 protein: CSARGPSNTGELFF. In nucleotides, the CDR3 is TGCAGTGCTAGAGGTCCCTCGAACACCGGGGAGCTGTTTTTT.

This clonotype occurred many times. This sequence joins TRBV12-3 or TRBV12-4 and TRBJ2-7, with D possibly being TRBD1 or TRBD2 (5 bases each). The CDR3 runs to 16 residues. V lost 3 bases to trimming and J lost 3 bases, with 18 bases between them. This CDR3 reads CASSFPGGRAIYEQYF. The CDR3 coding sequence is TGTGCCAGCAGTTTTCCTGGGGGAAGAGCGATCTACGAGCAGTACTTC.

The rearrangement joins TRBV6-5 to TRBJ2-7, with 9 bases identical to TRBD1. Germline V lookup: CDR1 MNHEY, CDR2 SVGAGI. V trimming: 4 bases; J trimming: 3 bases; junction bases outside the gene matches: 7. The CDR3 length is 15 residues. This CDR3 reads CASSSGTGMIYEQYF. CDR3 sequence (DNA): TGTGCCAGCAGTTCCGGGACAGGGATGATCTACGAGCAGTACTTC.

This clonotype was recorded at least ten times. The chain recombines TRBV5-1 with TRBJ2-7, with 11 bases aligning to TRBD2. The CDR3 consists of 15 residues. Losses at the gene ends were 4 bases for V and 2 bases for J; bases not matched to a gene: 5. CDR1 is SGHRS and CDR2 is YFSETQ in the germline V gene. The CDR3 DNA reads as TGCGCCAGCAGCGAGGGACTAGCGGCGACCTACGAGCAGTACTTC. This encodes CASSEGLAATYEQYF.

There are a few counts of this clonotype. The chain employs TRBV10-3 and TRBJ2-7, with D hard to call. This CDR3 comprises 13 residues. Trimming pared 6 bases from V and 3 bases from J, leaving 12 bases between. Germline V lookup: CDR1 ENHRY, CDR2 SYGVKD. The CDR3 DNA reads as TGTGCCATCAGCCCTCTCCTCTTCTACGAGCAGTACTTC. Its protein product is CAISPLLFYEQYF.

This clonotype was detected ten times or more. The CDR3 protein is CASSPRAGRVHYEQYF. In DNA form, the CDR3 reads TGTGCCAGCAGCCCCCGGGCAGGCAGGGTTCACTACGAGCAGTACTTC. The chain employs TRBV12-3 or TRBV12-4 and TRBJ2-7; TRBD1 might be the D (5 bases). The CDR3 has 16 amino acids. Trimming cost V 6 bases and J 3 bases, with 21 bases left between them.

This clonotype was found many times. CDR3 protein: CATSSPTEDTEAFF. The CDR3 nucleotides read TGTGCCACCAGCAGCCCCACAGAAGACACTGAAGCTTTCTTT. The V gene is TRBV15, the J gene TRBJ1-1; D unresolved. The CDR3 extends over 14 amino acids. V lost 3 bases and J lost 3, with 11 bases in between. Germline V CDR1 and CDR2: LNHNV, YYDKDF (reference sequence).

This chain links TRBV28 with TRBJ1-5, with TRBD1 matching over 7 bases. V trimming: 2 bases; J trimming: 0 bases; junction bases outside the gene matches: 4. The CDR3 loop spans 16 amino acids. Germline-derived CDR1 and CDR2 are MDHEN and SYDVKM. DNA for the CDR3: TGTGCCAGCAGTTTAAATACAGGGGCTAGCAATCAGCCCCAGCATTTT. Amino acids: CASSLNTGASNQPQHF. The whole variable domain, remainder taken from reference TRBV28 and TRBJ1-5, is DVKVTQSSRYLVKRTGEKVFLECVQDMDHENMFWYRQDPGLGLRLIYFSYDVKMKEKGDIPEGYSVSREKKERFSLILESASTNQTSMYLCASSLNTGASNQPQHFGDGTRLSIL.

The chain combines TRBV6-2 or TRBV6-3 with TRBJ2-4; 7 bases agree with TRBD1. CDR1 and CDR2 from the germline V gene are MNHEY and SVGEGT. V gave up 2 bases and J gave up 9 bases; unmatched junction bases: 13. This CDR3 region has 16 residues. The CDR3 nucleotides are TGTGCCAGCAGTTACGACAGGGAGCGCGGTGGAAGCATTCAGTACTTC. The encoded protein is CASSYDRERGGSIQYF.

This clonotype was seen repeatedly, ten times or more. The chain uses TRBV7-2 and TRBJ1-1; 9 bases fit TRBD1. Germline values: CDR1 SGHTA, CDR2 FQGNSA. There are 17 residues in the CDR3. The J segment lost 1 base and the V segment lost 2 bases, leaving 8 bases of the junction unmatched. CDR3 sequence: CASSLRLRDRANTEAFF. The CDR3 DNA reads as TGTGCCAGCAGCTTACGCTTAAGGGACAGGGCGAACACTGAAGCTTTCTTT.

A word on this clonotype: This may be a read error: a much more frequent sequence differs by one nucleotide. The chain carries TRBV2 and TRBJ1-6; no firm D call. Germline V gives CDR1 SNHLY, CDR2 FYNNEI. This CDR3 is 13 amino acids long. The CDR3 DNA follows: TGTGCCAACCAGTTCGACGTGAGTTCACACCTCCACTTT. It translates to CANQFDVSSHLHF. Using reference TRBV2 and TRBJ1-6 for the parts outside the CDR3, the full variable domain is EPEVTQTPSHQVTQMGQEVILRCVPISNHLYFYWYRQILGQKVEFLVSFYNNEISEKSEIFDDQFSVERPDGSNFTLKIRSTKLEDSAMYFCANQFDVSSHLHFGNGTRLTVT.

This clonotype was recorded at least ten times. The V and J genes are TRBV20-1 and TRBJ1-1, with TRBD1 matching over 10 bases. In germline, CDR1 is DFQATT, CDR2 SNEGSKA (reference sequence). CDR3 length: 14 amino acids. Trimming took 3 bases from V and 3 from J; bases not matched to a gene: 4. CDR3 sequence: CSASRGQGDTEAFF. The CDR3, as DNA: TGCAGTGCTAGCCGAGGACAGGGGGACACTGAAGCTTTCTTT.

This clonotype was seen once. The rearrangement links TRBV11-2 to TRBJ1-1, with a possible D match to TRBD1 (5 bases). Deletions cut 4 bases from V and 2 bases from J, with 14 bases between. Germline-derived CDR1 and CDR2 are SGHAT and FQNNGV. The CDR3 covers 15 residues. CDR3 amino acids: CASSSPGGDNTEAFF. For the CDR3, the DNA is TGTGCCAGCAGCTCACCTGGGGGGGACAACACTGAAGCTTTCTTT.

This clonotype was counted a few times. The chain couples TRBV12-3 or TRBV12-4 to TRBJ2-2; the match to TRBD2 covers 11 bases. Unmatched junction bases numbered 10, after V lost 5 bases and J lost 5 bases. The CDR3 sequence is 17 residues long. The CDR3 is CASSPLTSGRWTGELFF. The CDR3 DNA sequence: TGTGCCAGCAGTCCCCTAACTAGCGGGAGATGGACCGGGGAGCTGTTTTTT.

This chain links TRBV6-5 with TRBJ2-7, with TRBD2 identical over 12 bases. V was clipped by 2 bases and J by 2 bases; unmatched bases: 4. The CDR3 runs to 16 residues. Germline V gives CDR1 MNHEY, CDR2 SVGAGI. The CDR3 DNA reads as TGTGCCAGCAGTTACGCACTAGCGGGAGGTCCCTACGAGCAGTACTTC. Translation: CASSYALAGGPYEQYF.

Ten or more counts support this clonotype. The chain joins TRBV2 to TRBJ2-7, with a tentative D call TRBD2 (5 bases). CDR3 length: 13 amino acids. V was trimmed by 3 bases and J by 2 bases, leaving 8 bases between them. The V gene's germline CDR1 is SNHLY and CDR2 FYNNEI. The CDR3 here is CASSDLAPYEQYF. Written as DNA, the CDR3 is TGTGCCAGCAGTGACCTAGCCCCCTACGAGCAGTACTTC. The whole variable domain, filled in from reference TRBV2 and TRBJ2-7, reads EPEVTQTPSHQVTQMGQEVILRCVPISNHLYFYWYRQILGQKVEFLVSFYNNEISEKSEIFDDQFSVERPDGSNFTLKIRSTKLEDSAMYFCASSDLAPYEQYFGPGTRLTVT.

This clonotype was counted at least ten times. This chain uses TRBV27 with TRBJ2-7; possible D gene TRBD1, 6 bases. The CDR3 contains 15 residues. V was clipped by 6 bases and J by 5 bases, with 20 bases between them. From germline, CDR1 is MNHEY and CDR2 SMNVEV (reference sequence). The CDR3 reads CASSRLSTGNHEQYF. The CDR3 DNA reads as TGTGCCAGCAGCCGCCTGTCTACAGGGAACCACGAGCAGTACTTC.

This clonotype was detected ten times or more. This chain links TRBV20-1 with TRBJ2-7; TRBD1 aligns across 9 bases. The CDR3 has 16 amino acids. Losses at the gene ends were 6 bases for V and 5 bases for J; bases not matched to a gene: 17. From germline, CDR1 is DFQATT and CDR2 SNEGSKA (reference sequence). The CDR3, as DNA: TGCAGTGCAACCGGGACAGGGTTGAGTCCAAGGGACGAGCAGTACTTC. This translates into CSATGTGLSPRDEQYF.

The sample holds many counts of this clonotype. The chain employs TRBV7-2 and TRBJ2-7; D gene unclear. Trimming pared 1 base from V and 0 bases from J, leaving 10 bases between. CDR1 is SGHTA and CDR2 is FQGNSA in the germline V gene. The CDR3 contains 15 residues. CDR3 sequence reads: CASSLVAELSYEQYF. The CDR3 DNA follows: TGTGCCAGCAGCTTAGTGGCGGAACTCTCCTACGAGCAGTACTTC.

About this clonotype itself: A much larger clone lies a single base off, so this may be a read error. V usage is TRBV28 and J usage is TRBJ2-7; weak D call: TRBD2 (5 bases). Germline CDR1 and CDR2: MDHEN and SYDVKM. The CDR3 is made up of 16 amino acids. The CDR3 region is CASSFVVGAPFYEQCF. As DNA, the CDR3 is TGTGCCAGCAGTTTCGTGGTGGGAGCCCCCTTCTACGAGCAGTGCTTC.

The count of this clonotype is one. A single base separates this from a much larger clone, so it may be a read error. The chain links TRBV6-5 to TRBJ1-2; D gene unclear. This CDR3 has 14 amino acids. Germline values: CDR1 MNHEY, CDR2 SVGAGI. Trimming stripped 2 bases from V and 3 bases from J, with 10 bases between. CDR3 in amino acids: CASSYGMVDYGYTF. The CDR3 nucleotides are TGTGCCAGCAGTTACGGCATGGTTGACTATGGCTACACCTTC.

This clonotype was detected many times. CDR3 protein: CASSPRGQLPTEAFF. The CDR3 region has the DNA TGTGCCAGTAGCCCCAGGGGACAGCTCCCCACTGAAGCTTTCTTT. This sequence joins TRBV19 and TRBJ1-1, with 7 bases that match TRBD1. CDR3 length equals 15 residues. CDR1 LNHDA and CDR2 SQIVND come from the germline V gene (reference sequence). The ends lost 6 bases at V and 4 bases at J; junction bases unmatched: 11.

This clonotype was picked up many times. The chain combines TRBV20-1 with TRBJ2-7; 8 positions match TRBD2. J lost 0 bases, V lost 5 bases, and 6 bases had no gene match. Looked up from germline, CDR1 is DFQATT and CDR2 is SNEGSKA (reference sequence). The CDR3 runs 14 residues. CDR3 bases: TGCAGTGCTCGCGGGACTAGGAGCTCCTACGAGCAGTACTTC. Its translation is CSARGTRSSYEQYF.